This T cell receptor (beta chain) was sequenced in a study of OX40 agonist ivuxolimab in advanced cancers. As for the study in general: The study gave patients intravenous ivuxolimab at 0.01 to 10 mg/kg every 2 weeks. In three patients, partial responses were observed, one with hepatocellular carcinoma and two with cutaneous melanoma.

General study results and limits: There were also nonresponders showing low normalized T-cell clonal expansion.

This clone appeared a single time. The antigen remains undetermined. The protocol was immunoSEQ multiplex PCR, while the TCRdb copy is restricted to in-frame clones and leaves out a portion. The data hold about 47,000 clones, with approximately 86% observed a single time. The junction had 10 bases not matched to a gene; V was cut back by 4 bases and J by 1 base. CDR3 length: 16 residues. The V gene's germline CDR1 is SGHRS and CDR2 YFSETQ. The chain carries TRBV5-1 and TRBJ1-1; 7 nucleotides line up with TRBD1. The origin of this receptor is an adult with an advanced solid tumor such as melanoma, head and neck, liver or kidney cancer. Sample: CD4+ or CD8+ T cells sorted from blood, taken in a trial of the OX40 agonist ivuxolimab. CDR3 DNA: TGCGCCAGCAGCCCCGAGAGGCAGGGGGGGAACACTGAAGCTTTCTTT. The encoded protein is CASSPERQGGNTEAFF.